Below, 18 T cell receptor beta chains from the same sample are listed, as sequenced in a study of CD8 T cells in Susac syndrome (dated by TCRdb to 2018 to 2020). Library construction relied on the immunoSEQ multiplex PCR assay. RNA was extracted with the RNeasy kit and 0.5 to 1 ug was reverse transcribed using random hexamers. The public reads were reprocessed in TCRdb via fastp at Q25 and MiXCR, keeping in-frame beta chains. Entries that share a CDR3 protein sequence are merged under the most common genes and DNA. This sample is represented by 100,000 to 150,000 distinct CDR3 sequences; over 90% of them were singletons. The ten largest clones represent roughly 0.3% of the sample. Sequencing was carried out using CD8+ T cells from PBMCs. The receptors shown here come from a human donor with multiple sclerosis.

J is TRBJ2-2 and V is TRBV3-1; D might be TRBD1 (5 bases). The CDR3 has 16 residues. The V gene's germline CDR1 is LGHDT and CDR2 YNNKEL (reference sequence). V lost 0 bases, J lost 4 bases, and 12 bases lay in between. CDR3 loop: CASSQDRAPATGELFF. CDR3 bases: TGTGCCAGCAGCCAAGACAGGGCCCCCGCCACCGGGGAGCTGTTTTTT.

The chain carries TRBV12-5 and TRBJ2-5; D gene unclear. CDR1 is LGHNT, CDR2 FRNRAP, per germline. V lost 0 bases and J lost 11, with 13 bases in between. CDR3 length: 13 amino acids. The CDR3 loop is CASGLVPPDGQYF. CDR3 nucleotides: TGTGCTAGTGGTTTGGTACCCCCCGATGGGCAGTACTTC. The full variable domain, completed using reference TRBV12-5 and TRBJ2-5, is DARVTQTPRHKVTEMGQEVTMRCQPILGHNTVFWYRQTMMQGLELLAYFRNRAPLDDSGMPKDRFSAEMPDATLATLKIQPSEPRDSAVYFCASGLVPPDGQYFGPGTRLLVL.

For this clonotype: One end of the junction fails to match germline, which may point to a read error. The chain links TRBV13 to TRBJ2-5; 7 bases are a match to TRBD2. From germline, CDR1 is PRHDT and CDR2 FYEKMQ (reference sequence). This CDR3 contains 13 residues. The CDR3 region has the DNA TGTGCCAGCACCTTGGCGGGGGAGGGTCCCCGGGACTTC. As protein: CASTLAGEGPRDF.

This clonotype was observed once. The chain employs TRBV15 and TRBJ2-7, with D possibly matching TRBD1 (6 bases). The CDR3 runs to 16 residues. V shed 0 bases and J shed 3 bases, with 15 bases lying between them. Germline V gene data show CDR1 as LNHNV and CDR2 as YYDKDF (reference sequence). As DNA, the CDR3 is TGTGCCACCAGCAGAGATCGAAGGGGCAGGGGCTACGAGCAGTACTTC. This sequence encodes CATSRDRRGRGYEQYF.

The rearrangement uses TRBV12-5 and TRBJ2-5; D is unclear. Germline lookup yields CDR1 LGHNT and CDR2 FRNRAP. The V end was cut by 5 bases, the J end by 2 bases, with 12 bases between. This CDR3 spans 14 amino acids. The CDR3 bases are TGTGCTAGTGGTACCATATTCCCACAAGAGACCCAGTACTTC. As protein: CASGTIFPQETQYF.

The chain links TRBV10-3 to TRBJ1-3; D gene uncertain. CDR3 length: 14 amino acids. The germline V and J ends were trimmed by 2 bases and 2 bases, with 7 bases remaining between them. The germline V gene has CDR1 ENHRY and CDR2 SYGVKD. DNA of the CDR3: TGTGCCATCAGTGAGGCTATTACTGGAAACACCATATATTTT. Protein sequence: CAISEAITGNTIYF.

The V gene is TRBV7-9, the J gene TRBJ1-1, with D tentatively TRBD1 (6 bases). V gave up 4 bases and J gave up 4 bases, with 13 bases separating them. Germline V gene data show CDR1 as SEHNR and CDR2 as FQNEAQ (reference sequence). The CDR3 loop spans 14 amino acids. CDR3 in DNA: TGTGCCAGCAGCTCAAGCCGGGGGCCCACTGAAGCTTTCTTT. This encodes CASSSSRGPTEAFF.

This clonotype was picked up one time. The chain couples TRBV10-3 to TRBJ2-5; 10 positions agree with TRBD2. The trim removed 0 bases at V and 1 base at J, leaving 5 bases unmatched. This CDR3 comprises 17 residues. Looked up from germline, CDR1 is ENHRY and CDR2 is SYGVKD. CDR3 sequence reads: CAISESASGGIQETQYF. The DNA of the CDR3 is TGTGCCATCAGTGAGTCTGCTAGCGGGGGCATCCAAGAGACCCAGTACTTC.

J is TRBJ2-7 and V is TRBV5-4; D remains ambiguous. V dropped 4 bases and J dropped 2 bases, with 13 bases sitting between them. CDR1 and CDR2 (germline): SGHNT, YYREEE (reference sequence). This CDR3 comprises 14 residues. The chain's CDR3 is CASSLNGRAYEQYV. CDR3 nucleotide sequence: TGTGCCAGCAGCCTGAATGGACGGGCCTACGAGCAGTACGTC.

The gene calls are TRBV4-1 and TRBJ1-5; no definite D call. The V end lost 3 bases, the J end lost 2 bases, and 5 bases lay between the germline ends. The germline V gene encodes CDR1 MGHRA and CDR2 YSYEKL. The CDR3 contains 13 residues. Written as DNA, the CDR3 is TGCGCCAGCAGCCAGTTCGGCAATCAGCCCCAGCATTTT. Its protein product is CASSQFGNQPQHF.

The sample holds one count of this clonotype. The chain joins TRBV12-3 or TRBV12-4 to TRBJ2-3; D not certain. The CDR3 spans 14 residues. Trimming shortened V by 3 bases and J by 5 bases, and 12 bases separated the two germline ends. The CDR3 region has the DNA TGTGCCAGCAGTTTCCCCGCTGGGATAGATACGCAGTATTTT. It codes for CASSFPAGIDTQYF.

The chain carries TRBV27 and TRBJ2-3; 13 bases agree with TRBD2. The germline gives CDR1 MNHEY, CDR2 SMNVEV (reference sequence). The CDR3 covers 17 residues. The V gene end was trimmed by 5 bases and the J gene end by 4 bases; junction bases not matched to a gene: 9. CDR3 protein: CASSAKVGTSGADTQYF. CDR3 nucleotide sequence: TGTGCCAGCAGTGCAAAGGTTGGGACTAGCGGGGCAGATACGCAGTATTTT.

This chain links TRBV3-1 with TRBJ1-1; 9 bases are a match to TRBD1. The germline V gene has CDR1 LGHDT and CDR2 YNNKEL (reference sequence). The CDR3 has 16 amino acids. J lost 0 bases, V lost 6 bases, and 8 bases had no gene match. Here the CDR3 reads CASSLRDRELNTEAFF. DNA of the CDR3: TGTGCCAGCAGTCTACGGGACAGGGAATTGAACACTGAAGCTTTCTTT.

CDR3 DNA sequence: TGTGCTAGTGTGCACGCCAATGGGGCGCAGTATTTT. Encoded protein: CASVHANGAQYF. The chain is built from TRBV12-5 and TRBJ2-3; D unclear. This CDR3 has 12 residues. With 7 bases removed from V and 10 bases from J, the gap between germline ends came to 15 bases. In germline, CDR1 is LGHNT, CDR2 FRNRAP.

This clonotype was counted only a few times. J is TRBJ2-7 and V is TRBV13; the match to TRBD2 covers 7 bases. This CDR3 is built from 14 residues. Germline V gene lookup returns CDR1 PRHDT and CDR2 FYEKMQ (reference sequence). V lost 4 bases and J lost 4; bases outside the gene matches: 7. Here the CDR3 reads CASSSGGPLYEQYF. The DNA of the CDR3 is TGTGCCAGCAGCTCGGGGGGACCTTTATACGAGCAGTACTTC.

This chain connects TRBV7-6 to TRBJ2-7, with a tentative D call TRBD2 (6 bases). The CDR3 is 14 amino acids. The V and J ends lost 5 bases and 3 bases respectively, with 14 bases between them. Germline V CDR1 and CDR2: SGHVS, FNYEAQ. Written as DNA, the CDR3 is TGTGCCAGCAGCAACGGCGGGGCCATCTACGAGCAGTACTTC. Translated: CASSNGGAIYEQYF.

The count of this clonotype is one. This rearrangement joins TRBV5-1 to TRBJ2-6; the match to TRBD1 covers 7 bases. Germline V lookup: CDR1 SGHRS, CDR2 YFSETQ. J gave up 0 bases and V 5 bases, and 8 bases lay outside the gene matches. The CDR3 runs to 17 residues. CDR3 residues: CASRGTGANSGANVLTF. CDR3 nucleotide sequence: TGCGCCAGCAGGGGAACAGGGGCGAACTCTGGGGCCAACGTCCTGACTTTC.

This chain uses TRBV7-9 with TRBJ2-5; no clear D gene. V shed 4 bases and J shed 2 bases, with 11 bases lying between them. Germline V gene sequence: CDR1 SEHNR, CDR2 FQNEAQ (reference sequence). The CDR3 is made up of 14 amino acids. The CDR3 spells CASSSNWKQETQYF. CDR3 nucleotides: TGTGCCAGCAGCTCCAACTGGAAACAAGAGACCCAGTACTTC.